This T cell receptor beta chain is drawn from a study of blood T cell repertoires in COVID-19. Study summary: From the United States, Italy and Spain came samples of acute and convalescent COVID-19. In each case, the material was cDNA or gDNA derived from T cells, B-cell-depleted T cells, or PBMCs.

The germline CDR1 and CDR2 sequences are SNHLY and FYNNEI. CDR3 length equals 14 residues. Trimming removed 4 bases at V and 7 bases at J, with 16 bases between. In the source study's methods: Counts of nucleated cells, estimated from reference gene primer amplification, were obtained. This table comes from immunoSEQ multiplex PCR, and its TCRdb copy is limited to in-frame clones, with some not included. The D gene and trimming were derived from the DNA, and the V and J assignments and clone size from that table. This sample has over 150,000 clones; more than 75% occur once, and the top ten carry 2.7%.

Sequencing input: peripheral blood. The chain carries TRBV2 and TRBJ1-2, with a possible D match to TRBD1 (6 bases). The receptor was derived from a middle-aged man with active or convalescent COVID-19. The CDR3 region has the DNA TGTGCCAGCAGTGTCGGGACACTGGGACCTGGCTACACCTTC. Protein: CASSVGTLGPGYTF.